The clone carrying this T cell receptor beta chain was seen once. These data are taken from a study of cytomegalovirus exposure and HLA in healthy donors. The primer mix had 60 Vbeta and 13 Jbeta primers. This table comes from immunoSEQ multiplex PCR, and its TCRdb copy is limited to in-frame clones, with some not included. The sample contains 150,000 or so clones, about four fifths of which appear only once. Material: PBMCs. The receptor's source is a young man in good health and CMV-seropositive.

CDR3 sequence reads: CASTGTSGRAVYNEQFF. The CDR3 DNA sequence: TGTGCCAGTACCGGGACTAGCGGGAGGGCCGTCTACAATGAGCAGTTCTTC. This chain uses TRBV27 with TRBJ2-1; 16 bases are a match to TRBD2. The CDR3 is 17 amino acids. CDR1 MNHEY and CDR2 SMNVEV come from the germline V gene (reference sequence). Trimming cost V 9 bases and J 3 bases; bases outside gene matches: 8.